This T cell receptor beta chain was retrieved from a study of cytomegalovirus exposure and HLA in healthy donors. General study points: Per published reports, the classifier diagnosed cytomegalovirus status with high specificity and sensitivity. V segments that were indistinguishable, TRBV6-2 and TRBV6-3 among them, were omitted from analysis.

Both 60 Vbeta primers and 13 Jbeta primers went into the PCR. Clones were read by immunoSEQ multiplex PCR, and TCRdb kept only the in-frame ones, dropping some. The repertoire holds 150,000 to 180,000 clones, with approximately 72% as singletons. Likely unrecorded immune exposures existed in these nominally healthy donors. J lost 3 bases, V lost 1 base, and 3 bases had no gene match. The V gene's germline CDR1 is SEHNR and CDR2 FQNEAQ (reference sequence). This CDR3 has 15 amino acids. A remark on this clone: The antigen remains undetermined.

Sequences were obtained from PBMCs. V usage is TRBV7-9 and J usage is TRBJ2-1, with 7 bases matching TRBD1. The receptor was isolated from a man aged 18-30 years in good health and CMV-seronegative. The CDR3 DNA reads TGTGCCAGCAGCTTAGGGGACAGCTTCTACAATGAGCAGTTCTTC. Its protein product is CASSLGDSFYNEQFF.